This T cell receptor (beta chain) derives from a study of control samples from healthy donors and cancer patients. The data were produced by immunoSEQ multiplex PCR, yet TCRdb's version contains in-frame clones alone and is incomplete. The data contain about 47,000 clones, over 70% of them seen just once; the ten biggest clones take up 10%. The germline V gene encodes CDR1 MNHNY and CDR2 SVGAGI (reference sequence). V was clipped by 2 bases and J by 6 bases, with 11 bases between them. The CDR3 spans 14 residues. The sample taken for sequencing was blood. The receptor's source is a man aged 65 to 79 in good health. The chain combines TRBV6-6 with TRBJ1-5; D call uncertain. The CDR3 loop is CASSYGPGLQPQHF. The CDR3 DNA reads TGTGCCAGCAGTTACGGGCCAGGCCTTCAGCCCCAGCATTTT.